These 9 T cell receptor beta chains originate from one sample sequenced in a study of cytomegalovirus exposure and HLA in healthy donors. PCR involved 60 Vbeta and 13 Jbeta primers. Generated by immunoSEQ multiplex PCR, the TCRdb table keeps only in-frame clones and is missing some. The data contain over 200,000 clones, more than 70% of them singletons. Sequencing was performed on PBMCs. All receptors come from a human donor in good health.

The chain recombines TRBV28 with TRBJ1-2, with a tentative D call TRBD1 (5 bases). The CDR3 runs 14 residues. V was trimmed by 6 bases and J by 7 bases, leaving 18 bases between them. Per germline, CDR1 MDHEN and CDR2 SYDVKM. The CDR3, as DNA: TGTGCCAGCAGGACCCGGGACTCCAGAGGTGGCTACACCTTC. It specifies CASRTRDSRGGYTF.

This clone was found a few times. V usage is TRBV5-1 and J usage is TRBJ1-1; 7 nucleotides match TRBD1. Germline lookup yields CDR1 SGHRS and CDR2 YFSETQ. This CDR3 has 14 amino acids. Trimming took 4 bases from V and 0 from J; bases not matched to a gene: 3. The CDR3 DNA reads as TGCGCCAGCAGCGGGGGACAGTTGAACACTGAAGCTTTCTTT. Its protein is CASSGGQLNTEAFF.

This chain uses TRBV19 with TRBJ2-2; tentatively, D is TRBD2 (6 bases). With 7 bases removed from V and 5 bases from J, the gap between germline ends came to 17 bases. The V gene's germline CDR1 is LNHDA and CDR2 SQIVND (reference sequence). The CDR3 length is 15 residues. CDR3 sequence (DNA): TGTGCCAGTAAAACAGGAGGGAGTCTTACCGGGGAGCTGTTTTTT. The encoded protein is CASKTGGSLTGELFF.

The V gene is TRBV7-2, the J gene TRBJ2-7; 9 positions match TRBD1. In germline, CDR1 is SGHTA, CDR2 FQGNSA. Trimming removed 0 bases from V and 7 bases from J; junction bases left unmatched: 7. The CDR3 is 15 amino acids. CDR3 nucleotide sequence: TGTGCCAGCAGCTTAGCCGGGACAGGGTCGGGGGAGCAGTACTTC. This sequence encodes CASSLAGTGSGEQYF. Variable domain in full (rest from reference TRBV7-2 and TRBJ2-7): GAGVSQSPSNKVTEKGKDVELRCDPISGHTALYWYRQSLGQGLEFLIYFQGNSAPDKSGLPSDRFSAERTGGSVSTLTIQRTQQEDSAVYLCASSLAGTGSGEQYFGPGTRLTVT.

The chain employs TRBV9 and TRBJ2-5, with D possibly TRBD2 on 6 matching bases. CDR3 length equals 16 residues. Germline CDR1 is SGDLS and CDR2 is YYNGEE. The ends were cut back, 4 bases at V and 4 bases at J, with 20 bases in the middle. The CDR3 is CASSTPNPAGGETQYF. DNA for the CDR3: TGTGCCAGCAGCACCCCAAACCCAGCGGGTGGAGAGACCCAGTACTTC. The variable domain in full, completed from reference TRBV9 and TRBJ2-5, reads DSGVTQTPKHLITATGQRVTLRCSPRSGDLSVYWYQQSLDQGLQFLIQYYNGEERAKGNILERFSAQQFPDLHSELNLSSLELGDSALYFCASSTPNPAGGETQYFGPGTRLLVL.

The V call is TRBV19, the J call TRBJ2-2, with 11 nucleotides matching TRBD1. The CDR3 extends over 15 amino acids. V gave up 5 bases and J gave up 6 bases; unmatched junction bases: 5. Germline V gene lookup returns CDR1 LNHDA and CDR2 SQIVND (reference sequence). CDR3 protein: CASSLSGQGAGELFF. The CDR3 coding sequence is TGTGCCAGTAGTTTGTCGGGACAGGGGGCCGGGGAGCTGTTTTTT. Drawing the rest from reference TRBV19 and TRBJ2-2, the complete variable domain is DGGITQSPKYLFRKEGQNVTLSCEQNLNHDAMYWYRQDPGQGLRLIYYSQIVNDFQKGDIAEGYSVSREKKESFPLTVTSAQKNPTAFYLCASSLSGQGAGELFFGEGSRLTVL.

The CDR3 spells CASSGTSGTSYEQYF. DNA for the CDR3: TGTGCCAGCAGCGGGACTAGCGGGACTTCTTACGAGCAGTACTTC. This rearrangement joins TRBV9 to TRBJ2-7; 12 bases agree with TRBD2. CDR1 is SGDLS, CDR2 YYNGEE, per germline. The CDR3 loop spans 15 amino acids. The trim removed 3 bases at V and 4 bases at J, leaving 5 bases unmatched.

The CDR3 region has the DNA TGCAGCGTTACAGGGGGGCATGAAGGCTACACCTTC. Amino acid sequence: CSVTGGHEGYTF. This sequence joins TRBV29-1 and TRBJ1-2; 8 bases align to TRBD1. V shed 5 bases and J 8 bases; nucleotides not matched to a gene: 7. The CDR3 is 12 residues long. The germline CDR1 and CDR2 sequences are SQVTM and ANQGSEA.

The V call is TRBV18, the J call TRBJ2-1; 7 bases fit TRBD2. The CDR3 contains 16 residues. The V and J ends lost 1 base and 7 bases, in that order; junction bases with no gene match: 10. Germline-derived CDR1 and CDR2 are KGHSH and LQKENI. CDR3 loop: CASSPRERESLNEQFF. Written as DNA, the CDR3 is TGTGCCAGCTCACCACGGGAGCGGGAAAGCCTGAATGAGCAGTTCTTC.